The clone carrying this TCR beta chain was seen a handful of times. Its matching antigen is unknown. The V segment lost 1 base and the J segment 5 bases; nucleotides outside the gene matches: 0. This CDR3 comprises 14 residues. Germline lookup yields CDR1 SSHAT and CDR2 FNYEAQ (reference sequence). These data originate in a study of naive and memory T cell subsets. Both TRBC1 and TRBC2 were covered by a beta constant-region primer of two equimolar oligonucleotides. A 12-nucleotide UMI and the SP2 primer were added to the cDNA 3' end by oligonucleotide ligation. One entry per CDR3 protein, called by TCRdb with MiXCR from the UMI-ligation and nested PCR reads. Among roughly 91,000 distinct CDR3 sequences listed, about 12% were seen once. Whole-study results and caveats: There was no ground truth to check naive and memory subset results.

The chain combines TRBV7-7 with TRBJ2-3; 10 positions match TRBD1. The clonotype originates from a human donor in good health. Material for sequencing was central memory CD4+ T cells from blood. This CDR3 reads CASSLGTGGDTQYF. The CDR3 bases are TGTGCCAGCAGCTTAGGGACAGGGGGAGATACGCAGTATTTT.